This T cell receptor (beta chain) was captured by sequencing in a study of monozygotic twins with cystic fibrosis. About the research overall: With roughly 16 PCR cycles, barcoded libraries came from about 3 micrograms of fragmented DNA. The study, taken as a whole, reports: Monozygotic CF twin pairs shared significantly more nucleotide-identical clonotypes than unrelated CF individuals did. Shared CDR3 numbers were not associated with age, concordance or severity.

Clones were read by immunoSEQ multiplex PCR, and TCRdb kept only the in-frame ones, dropping some. Here the sample spans about 35,000 clones, under 70% being singletons. This CDR3 comprises 16 residues. Trimming pared 3 bases from V and 1 base from J, leaving 13 bases between. Per the germline V gene, CDR1 is SGHRS and CDR2 is YFSETQ. This clone was observed a handful of times. Its specificity is not known. The rearrangement links TRBV5-1 to TRBJ2-2; TRBD2 is a possible D gene (6 bases). The origin of this receptor is a girl between 10 and 17 years old with cystic fibrosis. What was sequenced was blood. The CDR3 nucleotides are TGCGCCAGCAGCTGGGGGGTGAGCCAGAACACCGGGGAGCTGTTTTTT. Its translation: CASSWGVSQNTGELFF.